This TCR beta chain derives from a study of OX40 agonist ivuxolimab in advanced cancers. Across the study: Cohort: roughly 80% men, mean age 60, aged about 20 to 80. Three partial responders included one hepatocellular carcinoma patient and two cutaneous melanoma patients. Study-level results: Nonresponders included some who also had low normalized T-cell clonal expansion. CD4+ and CD8+ blood T cells expanded clonally by week 6 at 0.1 to 3.0 mg/kg.

As to this clone: Its specificity is unknown.

Germline V gene lookup returns CDR1 LGHNA and CDR2 YSLEER. The CDR3 is 13 residues long. Trimming pared 7 bases from V and 5 bases from J, leaving 13 bases between. Data came from immunoSEQ multiplex PCR; TCRdb stores just in-frame clones and leaves some out. The sample has about 49,000 clones; around 80% are singletons. The J gene is TRBJ2-3, the V gene TRBV4-3; D remains ambiguous. Sequenced here: CD4+ or CD8+ T cells sorted from blood, sampled in a trial of the OX40 agonist ivuxolimab. This sequence originates from an adult with an advanced solid tumor such as melanoma, head and neck, liver or kidney cancer. CDR3: CASTPRKGDTQYF. The CDR3 nucleotides are TGCGCCAGCACACCAAGAAAAGGAGATACGCAGTATTTT.